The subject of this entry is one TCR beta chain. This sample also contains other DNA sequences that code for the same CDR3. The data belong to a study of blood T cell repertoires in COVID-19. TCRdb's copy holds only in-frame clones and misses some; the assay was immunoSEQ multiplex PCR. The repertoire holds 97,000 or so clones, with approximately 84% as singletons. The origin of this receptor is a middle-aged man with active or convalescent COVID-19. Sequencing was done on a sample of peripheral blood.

The CDR3 nucleotides read TGTGCCAGTAGTATTGCGGGGGGGAATCAGCCCCAGCATTTT. Translation gives CASSIAGGNQPQHF. The rearrangement joins TRBV19 to TRBJ1-5, with D tentatively TRBD1 (5 bases). CDR1 and CDR2 (germline): LNHDA, SQIVND (reference sequence). This CDR3 is built from 14 residues. With 3 bases removed from V and 4 bases from J, the gap between germline ends came to 10 bases.